The 32 T cell receptor beta chains below all came from one sample that was sequenced in a study of cytomegalovirus exposure and HLA in healthy donors. Primers for the PCR totalled 60 Vbeta and 13 Jbeta. The method was immunoSEQ multiplex PCR; TCRdb's version includes in-frame clones alone and lacks a portion of them. The sample includes 250,000 to 350,000 clones, 86% seen only once; the top ten take 3.5% to 4%. The sample comprised PBMCs. These receptors were obtained from a man between 40 and 49 years old in good health and CMV-seropositive.

Details on this clone: Distinct nucleotide sequences in the sample also encode this CDR3. The J gene is TRBJ2-7, the V gene TRBV2; 9 nucleotides match TRBD1. Germline CDR1 reads SNHLY; CDR2 reads FYNNEI. Trimming at V came to 3 bases and at J to 3 bases, leaving 6 bases not matched to a gene. The CDR3 totals 15 residues. CDR3 nucleotides: TGTGCCAGCAGTGAGGGGGGGACAGGGCGCTACGAGCAGTACTTC. Its protein product is CASSEGGTGRYEQYF.

The chain couples TRBV27 to TRBJ2-7; 7 bases align to TRBD2. The CDR3 covers 17 residues. Germline values: CDR1 MNHEY, CDR2 SMNVEV (reference sequence). With 5 bases clipped from V and 3 bases from J, the junction kept 16 bases outside the gene matches. The CDR3 spells CASSHLRASGVFYEQYF. The CDR3 DNA sequence: TGTGCCAGCAGTCACCTGCGGGCGAGCGGGGTTTTCTACGAGCAGTACTTC.

This clone was picked up a small number of times. The rearrangement links TRBV4-1 to TRBJ2-4, with D perhaps TRBD2 (6 bases). CDR1 is MGHRA, CDR2 YSYEKL, per germline. The CDR3 totals 14 residues. V lost 0 bases, J lost 9 bases, and 12 bases lay in between. The CDR3, as DNA: TGCGCCAGCAGCCAAGATTCGGGACTGAGCATTCAGTACTTC. Amino acids: CASSQDSGLSIQYF.

The rearrangement joins TRBV10-3 to TRBJ2-5; TRBD2 matches 14 bases. The J segment lost 4 bases and the V segment lost 10 bases, leaving 5 bases of the junction unmatched. The CDR3 sequence is 14 residues long. Germline CDR1 reads ENHRY; CDR2 reads SYGVKD. The CDR3 loop reads CATGTSGSGETQYF. In DNA form, the CDR3 reads TGTGCCACCGGGACTAGCGGGAGCGGAGAGACCCAGTACTTC.

The V call is TRBV2, the J call TRBJ2-3, with TRBD2 identical over 10 bases. Per the germline V gene, CDR1 is SNHLY and CDR2 is FYNNEI. V trimming: 5 bases; J trimming: 3 bases; junction bases outside the gene matches: 11. The CDR3 totals 17 residues. Here the CDR3 reads CASSWGLAGEGTDTQYF. The CDR3 bases are TGTGCCAGCAGTTGGGGTCTAGCGGGAGAGGGGACAGATACGCAGTATTTT.

The chain links TRBV27 to TRBJ2-1; 10 nucleotides match TRBD2. The CDR3 has 17 amino acids. J lost 0 bases, V lost 7 bases, and 9 bases had no gene match. The germline gives CDR1 MNHEY, CDR2 SMNVEV (reference sequence). CDR3 coding DNA: TGTGCCAGCAAGGGACTAGCGCCCCAAAGCTCCTACAATGAGCAGTTCTTC. This gives the protein CASKGLAPQSSYNEQFF.

Written as DNA, the CDR3 is TGTGCCAGCAGCTTATCCTACGGAGCAGATACGCAGTATTTT. This codes for CASSLSYGADTQYF. The rearrangement uses TRBV7-2 and TRBJ2-3; D not certain. Germline CDR1 and CDR2: SGHTA and FQGNSA. The germline V and J ends were trimmed by 2 bases and 4 bases, with 10 bases remaining between them. This CDR3 comprises 14 residues.

The sample holds a few counts of this clone. The V and J genes are TRBV6-6 and TRBJ1-1; weak D call: TRBD1 (6 bases). Trimming pared 7 bases from V and 0 bases from J, leaving 15 bases between. The CDR3 totals 15 residues. The germline V gene encodes CDR1 MNHNY and CDR2 SVGAGI (reference sequence). This chain's CDR3 is CASTPRQDVNTEAFF. CDR3 nucleotides: TGTGCCAGCACTCCGAGACAGGACGTGAACACTGAAGCTTTCTTT.

The chain links TRBV7-3 to TRBJ1-1; weak D call: TRBD1 (5 bases). CDR3 length: 14 amino acids. Trimming stripped 2 bases from V and 1 base from J, with 8 bases between. CDR1 and CDR2 (germline): SGHTA, FQGTGA. The DNA of the CDR3 is TGTGCCAGCAGCTTACAGGGATGGAACACTGAAGCTTTCTTT. As protein: CASSLQGWNTEAFF.

There are a few counts of this clone. This sequence joins TRBV6-5 and TRBJ1-4, with D tentatively TRBD1 (5 bases). Trimming removed 7 bases at V and 4 bases at J, with 13 bases between. This CDR3 spans 14 amino acids. Germline loops: CDR1 MNHEY, CDR2 SVGAGI. CDR3 bases: TGTGCCAGCACCCGGGGGGGTTTTAATGAAAAACTGTTTTTT. It yields the protein CASTRGGFNEKLFF.

The chain uses TRBV14 and TRBJ1-1; D is ambiguous. Germline CDR1 and CDR2: SGHDN and FVKESK. With 0 bases removed from V and 6 bases from J, the gap between germline ends came to 14 bases. The CDR3 runs to 15 residues. CDR3 sequence (DNA): TGTGCCAGCAGCCAAGATCGGGGAGGAATCCCTGAAGCTTTCTTT. Protein: CASSQDRGGIPEAFF.

The rearrangement joins TRBV11-3 to TRBJ2-7, with TRBD2 matching over 14 bases. CDR1 SGHNT and CDR2 YENEEA come from the germline V gene. The CDR3 runs 15 residues. V shed 4 bases, J shed 6 bases, and the junction held 5 bases outside the gene matches. The CDR3 nucleotides read TGTGCCAGCAGCTCGGGACTAGCGGGAGCGGGCGAGCAGTACTTC. It translates to CASSSGLAGAGEQYF.

The chain is built from TRBV4-1 and TRBJ2-7; TRBD2 matches 8 bases. The CDR3 has 15 residues. Germline CDR1 MGHRA, CDR2 YSYEKL. V dropped 4 bases and J dropped 6; count of bases not matched to a gene: 11. Written as DNA, the CDR3 is TGCGCCAGCAGCCCAAGCGGAGCGGGAGCGGGCGAGCAGTACTTC. This encodes CASSPSGAGAGEQYF.

The rearrangement uses TRBV19 and TRBJ1-1; D gene unclear. CDR3 length: 12 residues. Trimming stripped 8 bases from V and 3 bases from J, with 10 bases between. The germline V gene encodes CDR1 LNHDA and CDR2 SQIVND (reference sequence). Here the CDR3 reads CASLHEHTEAFF. CDR3 nucleotides: TGTGCCAGTTTACACGAACACACTGAAGCTTTCTTT.

The sample holds a few counts of this clone. The J gene is TRBJ2-3, the V gene TRBV5-4; D is possibly TRBD2 (5 bases). V dropped 4 bases and J dropped 4 bases, with 10 bases sitting between them. The CDR3 sequence is 13 residues long. From germline, CDR1 is SGHNT and CDR2 YYREEE (reference sequence). CDR3 bases: TGTGCCAGCAGCCCGGGGTGGGCAGATACGCAGTATTTT. Amino acid sequence: CASSPGWADTQYF.

The V and J genes are TRBV7-2 and TRBJ1-6, with 9 bases fitting TRBD1. Looked up from germline, CDR1 is SGHTA and CDR2 is FQGNSA. This CDR3 region has 17 residues. J gave up 14 bases and V 5 bases, and 19 bases lay outside the gene matches. This CDR3 is CASSPLAGGQGIRSLHF. In DNA form, the CDR3 reads TGTGCCAGCAGCCCTCTGGCGGGCGGACAGGGGATTAGGTCCCTCCACTTT.

This clone was found once. One end of the junction does not line up with germline, which may come from a read error. The chain couples TRBV7-2 to TRBJ2-3, with 8 bases fitting TRBD2. The CDR3 totals 10 residues. Looked up from germline, CDR1 is SGHTA and CDR2 is FQGNSA. The CDR3 here is CASRVAGWDF. The DNA of the CDR3 is TGTGCCAGCAGGGTAGCGGGGTGGGATTTT. The whole variable domain, filled in from reference TRBV7-2 and TRBJ2-3, reads GAGVSQSPSNKVTEKGKDVELRCDPISGHTALYWYRQSLGQGLEFLIYFQGNSAPDKSGLPSDRFSAERTGGSVSTLTIQRTQQEDSAVYLCASRVAGWDFGPGTRLTVL.

This chain uses TRBV11-3 with TRBJ2-5; 9 bases match TRBD1. The CDR3 runs to 16 residues. Trimming cost V 5 bases and J 5 bases; bases outside gene matches: 12. CDR1 is SGHNT and CDR2 is YENEEA in the germline V gene. The CDR3 sequence: CASSLSTGGLVETQYF. The DNA for the CDR3 is TGTGCCAGCAGCCTATCGACAGGGGGACTGGTGGAGACCCAGTACTTC. Full variable domain (missing parts from reference TRBV11-3 and TRBJ2-5): EAGVVQSPRYKIIEKKQPVAFWCNPISGHNTLYWYLQNLGQGPELLIRYENEEAVDDSQLPKDRFSAERLKGVDSTLKIQPAELGDSAVYLCASSLSTGGLVETQYFGPGTRLLVL.

The chain has TRBV5-1 and TRBJ2-7, with D perhaps TRBD1 (7 bases). CDR3 size: 15 residues. Trimming shortened V by 4 bases and J by 3 bases, and 17 bases separated the two germline ends. Germline loops: CDR1 SGHRS, CDR2 YFSETQ. Here the CDR3 reads CASSRTTGTYYEQYF. In DNA form, the CDR3 reads TGCGCCAGCAGCAGAACGACAGGGACTTACTACGAGCAGTACTTC. The whole variable domain, filled in from reference TRBV5-1 and TRBJ2-7, reads KAGVTQTPRYLIKTRGQQVTLSCSPISGHRSVSWYQQTPGQGLQFLFEYFSETQRNKGNFPGRFSGRQFSNSRSEMNVSTLELGDSALYLCASSRTTGTYYEQYFGPGTRLTVT.

CDR3 nucleotide sequence: TGTGCCAGCAGCGAACTCTCCTACAATGAGCAGTTCTTC. It specifies CASSELSYNEQFF. V gene TRBV7-3 combines with J gene TRBJ2-1; D is uncertain. V gave up 5 bases and J gave up 0 bases, with 5 bases separating them. Germline-derived CDR1 and CDR2 are SGHTA and FQGTGA. The CDR3 runs to 13 residues.

The V call is TRBV6-1, the J call TRBJ1-2; possibly TRBD1 for D (5 bases). CDR1 and CDR2 (germline): MNHNS, SASEGT. V was pared by 4 bases and J by 0 bases, with 15 bases between. The CDR3 is made up of 16 amino acids. The CDR3 coding sequence is TGTGCCAGCAGTGCATTCAGGGTCCAAGCTAACTATGGCTACACCTTC. Translation gives CASSAFRVQANYGYTF.

This sequence joins TRBV2 and TRBJ2-5; D may be TRBD2 (5 bases). V gave up 6 bases and J gave up 3 bases, with 11 bases separating them. CDR3 length: 13 amino acids. Germline V gene data show CDR1 as SNHLY and CDR2 as FYNNEI. Written as DNA, the CDR3 is TGTGCCAGCAGGGCGGACTCAGAAGAGACCCAGTACTTC. Protein: CASRADSEETQYF.

The rearrangement joins TRBV4-3 to TRBJ2-7, with 7 bases identical to TRBD2. V was pared by 0 bases and J by 5 bases, with 7 bases of the junction left unmatched. The CDR3 is 15 amino acids. Germline V gene lookup returns CDR1 LGHNA and CDR2 YSLEER. The CDR3 is CASSQDRAGANEQYF. CDR3 bases: TGCGCCAGCAGCCAAGATAGGGCGGGAGCCAACGAGCAGTACTTC.

CDR3 in amino acids: CASSSGGVRYNSPLHF. DNA of the CDR3: TGTGCCAGCAGCTCCGGGGGAGTGCGATATAATTCACCCCTCCACTTT. The chain couples TRBV5-6 to TRBJ1-6, with D possibly TRBD1 on 5 matching bases. Between the trimmed V and J ends, which lost 3 bases and 4 bases, there was a span of 14 bases. CDR1 and CDR2 from the germline V gene are SGHDT and YYEEEE. This CDR3 has 16 amino acids.

A single count supports this clone. This chain uses TRBV27 with TRBJ2-7; TRBD1 might be the D (6 bases). This CDR3 is built from 11 residues. V was shortened by 7 bases and J by 4 bases, with 8 bases between the two germline ends. Germline V gene data show CDR1 as MNHEY and CDR2 as SMNVEV (reference sequence). The CDR3 here is CASIQGYEQYF. The CDR3 DNA sequence: TGTGCCAGCATCCAGGGGTACGAGCAGTACTTC.

This chain connects TRBV6-5 to TRBJ2-3; unclear D gene. The V gene lost 0 bases and the J gene lost 1 base, with 8 bases spanning the gap. The germline V gene has CDR1 MNHEY and CDR2 SVGAGI. CDR3 length: 15 residues. CDR3 nucleotide sequence: TGTGCCAGCAGTTACTCGAGTGCGGGCACAGATACGCAGTATTTT. Translated, it gives CASSYSSAGTDTQYF.

This clone was seen once. The V gene is TRBV27, the J gene TRBJ1-2; D not resolved. There are 14 residues in the CDR3. V was cut by 1 base and J by 7 bases, with 13 bases left in between. Germline values: CDR1 MNHEY, CDR2 SMNVEV (reference sequence). This CDR3 reads CASSLFPQAGGYTF. The CDR3 DNA reads as TGTGCCAGCAGTTTATTCCCCCAGGCCGGTGGCTACACCTTC.

This clone has more than one count but fewer than ten. The chain links TRBV29-1 to TRBJ2-7, with a tentative D call TRBD2 (6 bases). V lost 6 bases and J 4 bases, leaving 13 bases between the germline ends. The CDR3 contains 12 residues. The germline V gene encodes CDR1 SQVTM and CDR2 ANQGSEA. DNA for the CDR3: TGCAGCGTGCTGGGGGGTTCTTACGAGCAGTACTTC. This encodes CSVLGGSYEQYF.

This clone has a handful of counts. The J gene is TRBJ1-1, the V gene TRBV4-1; D unresolved. The CDR3 runs 14 residues. Between the trimmed V and J ends, which lost 4 bases and 5 bases, there was a span of 14 bases. The germline V gene has CDR1 MGHRA and CDR2 YSYEKL. This chain's CDR3 is CASSPLATSTEAFF. The CDR3 DNA sequence: TGCGCCAGCAGCCCCCTGGCGACATCTACTGAAGCTTTCTTT.

The V gene is TRBV28, the J gene TRBJ1-1; D is possibly TRBD1 (5 bases). The germline V and J ends were trimmed by 3 bases and 8 bases, with 16 bases remaining between them. The CDR3 runs 14 residues. Looked up from germline, CDR1 is MDHEN and CDR2 is SYDVKM. CDR3 DNA: TGTGCCAGCAGTTTTCAGGACACCGGCACCGAAGCTTTCTTT. Encoded protein: CASSFQDTGTEAFF. Supplemented by reference TRBV28 and TRBJ1-1, the full variable domain reads DVKVTQSSRYLVKRTGEKVFLECVQDMDHENMFWYRQDPGLGLRLIYFSYDVKMKEKGDIPEGYSVSREKKERFSLILESASTNQTSMYLCASSFQDTGTEAFFGQGTRLTVV.

The chain carries TRBV2 and TRBJ1-4, with D maybe TRBD1 (6 bases). Germline-derived CDR1 and CDR2 are SNHLY and FYNNEI. V dropped 7 bases and J dropped 2 bases, with 11 bases sitting between them. The CDR3 has 14 residues. The CDR3 reads CASNGQTTNEKLFF. The CDR3 nucleotides are TGTGCCAGCAACGGACAGACTACTAATGAAAAACTGTTTTTT.

The V and J genes are TRBV27 and TRBJ2-3; possible D gene TRBD2, 6 bases. Trimming cost V 4 bases and J 6 bases, with 14 bases left between them. The CDR3 consists of 14 residues. CDR1 and CDR2 (germline): MNHEY, SMNVEV (reference sequence). The chain's CDR3 is CASSSRLGGDTQYF. DNA for the CDR3: TGTGCCAGCAGTTCGCGACTAGGCGGGGATACGCAGTATTTT.